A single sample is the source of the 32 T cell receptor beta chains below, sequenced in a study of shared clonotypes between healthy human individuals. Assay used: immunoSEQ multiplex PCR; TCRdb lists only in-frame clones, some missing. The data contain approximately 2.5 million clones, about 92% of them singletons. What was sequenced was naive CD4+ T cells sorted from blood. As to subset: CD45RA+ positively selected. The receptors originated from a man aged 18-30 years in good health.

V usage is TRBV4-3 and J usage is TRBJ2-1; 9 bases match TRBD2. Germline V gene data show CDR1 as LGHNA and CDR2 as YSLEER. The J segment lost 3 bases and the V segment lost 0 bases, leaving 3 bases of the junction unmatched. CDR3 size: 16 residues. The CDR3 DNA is TGCGCCAGCAGCCAAGATTCAGCGGGAGGCTACAATGAGCAGTTCTTC. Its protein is CASSQDSAGGYNEQFF.

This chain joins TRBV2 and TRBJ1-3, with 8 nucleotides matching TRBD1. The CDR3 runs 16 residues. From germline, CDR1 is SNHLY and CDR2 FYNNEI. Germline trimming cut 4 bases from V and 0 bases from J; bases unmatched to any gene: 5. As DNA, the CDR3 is TGTGCCAGCAGTGTGGGACAGGCCGGCTCTGGAAACACCATATATTTT. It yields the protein CASSVGQAGSGNTIYF. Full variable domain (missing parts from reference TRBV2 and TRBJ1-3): EPEVTQTPSHQVTQMGQEVILRCVPISNHLYFYWYRQILGQKVEFLVSFYNNEISEKSEIFDDQFSVERPDGSNFTLKIRSTKLEDSAMYFCASSVGQAGSGNTIYFGEGSWLTVV.

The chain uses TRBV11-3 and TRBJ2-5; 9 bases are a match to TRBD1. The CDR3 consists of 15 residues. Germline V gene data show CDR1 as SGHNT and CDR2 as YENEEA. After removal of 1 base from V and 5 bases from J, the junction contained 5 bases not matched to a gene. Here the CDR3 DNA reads TGTGCCAGCAGCTTAGGGGACAGGGTACAGGAGACCCAGTACTTC. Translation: CASSLGDRVQETQYF.

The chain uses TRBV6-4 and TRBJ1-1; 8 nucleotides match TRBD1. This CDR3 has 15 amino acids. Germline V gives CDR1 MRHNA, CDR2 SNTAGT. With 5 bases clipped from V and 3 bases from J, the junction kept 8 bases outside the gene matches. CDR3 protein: CASSSSGTGDTEAFF. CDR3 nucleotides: TGTGCCAGCAGTTCTTCCGGGACAGGAGACACTGAAGCTTTCTTT.

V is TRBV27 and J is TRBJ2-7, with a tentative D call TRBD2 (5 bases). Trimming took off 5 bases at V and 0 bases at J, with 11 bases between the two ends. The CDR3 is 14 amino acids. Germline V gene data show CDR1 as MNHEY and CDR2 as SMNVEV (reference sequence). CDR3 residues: CASSRTGLSYEQYF. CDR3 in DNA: TGTGCCAGCAGTAGAACCGGACTCTCCTACGAGCAGTACTTC.

CDR3 sequence reads: CASGDPGVVTGELFF. CDR3 coding DNA: TGTGCCAGCGGAGACCCCGGAGTCGTGACCGGGGAGCTGTTTTTT. This chain links TRBV25-1 with TRBJ2-2; D not resolved. The V and J ends lost 8 bases and 5 bases respectively, with 18 bases between them. The germline V gene encodes CDR1 MGHDK and CDR2 SYGVNS. This CDR3 contains 15 residues. Variable domain in full (rest from reference TRBV25-1 and TRBJ2-2): EADIYQTPRYLVIGTGKKITLECSQTMGHDKMYWYQQDPGMELHLIHYSYGVNSTEKGDLSSESTVSRIRTEHFPLTLESARPSHTSQYLCASGDPGVVTGELFFGEGSRLTVL.

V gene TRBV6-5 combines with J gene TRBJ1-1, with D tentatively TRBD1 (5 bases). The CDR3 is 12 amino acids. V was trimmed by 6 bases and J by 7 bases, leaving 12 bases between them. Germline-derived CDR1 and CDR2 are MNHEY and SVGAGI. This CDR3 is CASRPQGGEAFF. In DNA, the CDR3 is TGTGCCAGCAGGCCCCAGGGAGGTGAAGCTTTCTTT.

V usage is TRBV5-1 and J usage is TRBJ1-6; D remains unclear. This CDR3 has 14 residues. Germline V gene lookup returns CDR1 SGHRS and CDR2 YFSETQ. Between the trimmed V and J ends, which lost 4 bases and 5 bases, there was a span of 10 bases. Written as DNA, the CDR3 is TGCGCCAGCAGCCCGGGATTCGATAATTCACCCCTCCACTTT. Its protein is CASSPGFDNSPLHF.

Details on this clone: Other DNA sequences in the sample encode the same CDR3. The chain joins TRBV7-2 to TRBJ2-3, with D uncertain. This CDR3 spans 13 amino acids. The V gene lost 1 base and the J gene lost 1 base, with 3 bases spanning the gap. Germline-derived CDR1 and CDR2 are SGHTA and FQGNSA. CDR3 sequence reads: CASSLDGTDTQYF. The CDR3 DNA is TGTGCCAGCAGCTTAGATGGCACAGATACGCAGTATTTT. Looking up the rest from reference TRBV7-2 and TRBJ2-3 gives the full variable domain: GAGVSQSPSNKVTEKGKDVELRCDPISGHTALYWYRQSLGQGLEFLIYFQGNSAPDKSGLPSDRFSAERTGGSVSTLTIQRTQQEDSAVYLCASSLDGTDTQYFGPGTRLTVL.

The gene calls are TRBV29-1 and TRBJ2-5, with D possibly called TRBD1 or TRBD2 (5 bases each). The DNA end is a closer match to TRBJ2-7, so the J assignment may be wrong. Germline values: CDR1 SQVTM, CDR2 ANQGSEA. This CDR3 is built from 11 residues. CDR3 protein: CSVSRGHEQYF. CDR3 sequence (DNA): TGCAGCGTGTCACGGGGCCACGAGCAGTACTTC.

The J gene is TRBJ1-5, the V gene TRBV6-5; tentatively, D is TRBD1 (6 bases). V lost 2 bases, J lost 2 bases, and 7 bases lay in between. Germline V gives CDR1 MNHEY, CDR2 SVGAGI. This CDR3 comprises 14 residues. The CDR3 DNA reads TGTGCCAGCAGTTACGCAGGGGGCAATCAGCCCCAGCATTTT. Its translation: CASSYAGGNQPQHF.

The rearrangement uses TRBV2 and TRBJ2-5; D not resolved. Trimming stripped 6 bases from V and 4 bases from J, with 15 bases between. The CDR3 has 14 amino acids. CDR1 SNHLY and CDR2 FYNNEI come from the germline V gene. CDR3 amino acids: CASRYGPSRETQYF. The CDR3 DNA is TGTGCCAGCAGATATGGACCCTCCCGAGAGACCCAGTACTTC.

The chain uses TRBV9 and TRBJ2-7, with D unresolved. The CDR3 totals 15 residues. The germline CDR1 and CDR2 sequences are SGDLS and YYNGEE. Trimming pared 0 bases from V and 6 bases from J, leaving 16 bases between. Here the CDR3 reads CASSVVPVDPGEQYF. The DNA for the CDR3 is TGTGCCAGCAGCGTAGTGCCGGTCGATCCCGGCGAGCAGTACTTC.

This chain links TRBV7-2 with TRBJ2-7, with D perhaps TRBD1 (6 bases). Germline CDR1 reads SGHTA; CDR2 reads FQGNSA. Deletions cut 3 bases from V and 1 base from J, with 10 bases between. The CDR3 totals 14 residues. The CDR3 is CASSFDRNSYEQYF. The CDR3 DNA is TGTGCCAGCAGCTTCGACAGGAATTCCTACGAGCAGTACTTC.

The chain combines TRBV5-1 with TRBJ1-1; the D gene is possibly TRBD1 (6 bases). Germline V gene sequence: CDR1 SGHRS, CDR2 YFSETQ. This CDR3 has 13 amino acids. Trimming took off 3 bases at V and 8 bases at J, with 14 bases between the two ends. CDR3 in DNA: TGCGCCAGCAGCTCGGTAGGGGGAATGGAAGCTTTCTTT. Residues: CASSSVGGMEAFF. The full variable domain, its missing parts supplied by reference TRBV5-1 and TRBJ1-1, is KAGVTQTPRYLIKTRGQQVTLSCSPISGHRSVSWYQQTPGQGLQFLFEYFSETQRNKGNFPGRFSGRQFSNSRSEMNVSTLELGDSALYLCASSSVGGMEAFFGQGTRLTVV.

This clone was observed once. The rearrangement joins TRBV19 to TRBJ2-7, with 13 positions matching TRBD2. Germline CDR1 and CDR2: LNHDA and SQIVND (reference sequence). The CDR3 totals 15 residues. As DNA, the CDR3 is TGTGCTTCCGGGACTAGCGGGGCGAGCTCCTACGAGCAGTACTTC. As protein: CASGTSGASSYEQYF. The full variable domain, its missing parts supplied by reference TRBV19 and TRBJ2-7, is DGGITQSPKYLFRKEGQNVTLSCEQNLNHDAMYWYRQDPGQGLRLIYYSQIVNDFQKGDIAEGYSVSREKKESFPLTVTSAQKNPTAFYLCASGTSGASSYEQYFGPGTRLTVT.

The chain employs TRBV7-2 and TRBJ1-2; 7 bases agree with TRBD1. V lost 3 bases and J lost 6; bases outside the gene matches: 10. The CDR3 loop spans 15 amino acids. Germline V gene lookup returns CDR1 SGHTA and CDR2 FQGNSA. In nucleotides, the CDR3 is TGTGCCAGCAGCTTCCAGGGGGTCAGGGGCCATGGCTACACCTTC. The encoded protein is CASSFQGVRGHGYTF.

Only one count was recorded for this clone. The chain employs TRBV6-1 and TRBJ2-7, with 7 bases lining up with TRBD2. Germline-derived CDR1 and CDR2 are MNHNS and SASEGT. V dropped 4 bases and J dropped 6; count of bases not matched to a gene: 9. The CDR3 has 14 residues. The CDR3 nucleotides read TGTGCCAGCAGTGGGGGGGGAATTAGCCGCGAGCAGTACTTC. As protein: CASSGGGISREQYF.

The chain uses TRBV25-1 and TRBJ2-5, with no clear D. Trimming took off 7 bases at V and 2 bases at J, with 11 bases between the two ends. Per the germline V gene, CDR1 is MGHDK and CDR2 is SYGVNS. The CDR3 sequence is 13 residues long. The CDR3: CASNKQLQETQYF. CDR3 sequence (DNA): TGTGCCAGCAACAAACAGTTACAAGAGACCCAGTACTTC.

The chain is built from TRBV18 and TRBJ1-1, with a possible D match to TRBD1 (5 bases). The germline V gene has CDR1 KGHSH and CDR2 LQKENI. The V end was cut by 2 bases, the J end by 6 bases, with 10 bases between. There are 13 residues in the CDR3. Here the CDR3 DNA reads TGTGCCAGCTCACCAGGGGGGGTACCTGAAGCTTTCTTT. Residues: CASSPGGVPEAFF.

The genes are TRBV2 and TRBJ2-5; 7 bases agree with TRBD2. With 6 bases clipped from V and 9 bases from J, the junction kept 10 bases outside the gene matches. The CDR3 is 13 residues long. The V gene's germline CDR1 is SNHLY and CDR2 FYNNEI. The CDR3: CASSVSSGGAQYF. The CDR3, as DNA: TGTGCCAGCAGCGTCTCTAGCGGCGGGGCCCAGTACTTC.

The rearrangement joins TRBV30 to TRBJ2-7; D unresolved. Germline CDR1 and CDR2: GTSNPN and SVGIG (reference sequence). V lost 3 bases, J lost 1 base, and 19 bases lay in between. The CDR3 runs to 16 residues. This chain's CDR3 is CAWSRKDRPGSYEQYF. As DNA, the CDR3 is TGTGCCTGGAGCCGTAAGGACCGACCGGGTTCCTACGAGCAGTACTTC.

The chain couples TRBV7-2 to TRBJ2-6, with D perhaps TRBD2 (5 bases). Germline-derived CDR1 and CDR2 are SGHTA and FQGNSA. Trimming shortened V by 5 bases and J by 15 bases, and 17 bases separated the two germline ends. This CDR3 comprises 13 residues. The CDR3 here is CASSPFGFRDLTF. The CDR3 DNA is TGTGCCAGCAGCCCATTTGGCTTCCGGGACCTGACTTTC.

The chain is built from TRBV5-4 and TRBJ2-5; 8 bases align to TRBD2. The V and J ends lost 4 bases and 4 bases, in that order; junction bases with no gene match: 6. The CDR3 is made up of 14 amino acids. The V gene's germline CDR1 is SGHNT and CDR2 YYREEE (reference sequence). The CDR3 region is CASSPGLGGETQYF. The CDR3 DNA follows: TGTGCCAGCAGCCCGGGACTAGGGGGAGAGACCCAGTACTTC.

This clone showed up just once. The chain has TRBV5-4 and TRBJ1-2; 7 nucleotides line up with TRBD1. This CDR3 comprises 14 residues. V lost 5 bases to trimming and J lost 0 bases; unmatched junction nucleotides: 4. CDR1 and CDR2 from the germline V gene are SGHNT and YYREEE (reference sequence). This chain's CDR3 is CASREGQSNYGYTF. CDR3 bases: TGTGCCAGCAGGGAGGGACAGTCTAACTATGGCTACACCTTC.

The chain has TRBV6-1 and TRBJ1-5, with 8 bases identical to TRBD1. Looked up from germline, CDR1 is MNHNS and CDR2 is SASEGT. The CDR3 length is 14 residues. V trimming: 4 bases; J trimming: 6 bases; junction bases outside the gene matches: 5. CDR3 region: CASSGQGTGQPQHF. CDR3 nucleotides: TGTGCCAGCAGTGGACAGGGGACAGGTCAGCCCCAGCATTTT.

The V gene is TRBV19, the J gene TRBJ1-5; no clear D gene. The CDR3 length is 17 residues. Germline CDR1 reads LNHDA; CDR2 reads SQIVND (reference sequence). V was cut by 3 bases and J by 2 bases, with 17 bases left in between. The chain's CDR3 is CASSIDRSAIGNQPQHF. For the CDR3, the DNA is TGTGCCAGTAGTATCGATAGGTCGGCGATAGGCAATCAGCCCCAGCATTTT.

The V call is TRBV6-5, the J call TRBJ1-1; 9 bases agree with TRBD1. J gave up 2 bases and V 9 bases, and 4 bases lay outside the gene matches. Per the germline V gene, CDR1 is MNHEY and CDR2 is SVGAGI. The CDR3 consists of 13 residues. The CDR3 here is CASHRGHNTEAFF. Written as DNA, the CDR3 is TGTGCCAGTCACAGGGGGCATAACACTGAAGCTTTCTTT.

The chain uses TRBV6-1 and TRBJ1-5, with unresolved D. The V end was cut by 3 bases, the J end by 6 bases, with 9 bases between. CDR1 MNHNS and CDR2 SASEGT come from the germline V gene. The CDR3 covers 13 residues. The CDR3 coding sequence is TGTGCCAGCAGTGATACGGTATTTCAGCCCCAGCATTTT. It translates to CASSDTVFQPQHF.

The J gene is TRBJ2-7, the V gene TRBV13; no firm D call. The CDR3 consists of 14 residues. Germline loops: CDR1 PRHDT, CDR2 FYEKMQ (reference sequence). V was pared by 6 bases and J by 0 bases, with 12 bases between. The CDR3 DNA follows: TGTGCCAGCAGGAGTTGGCTCAGCTCCTACGAGCAGTACTTC. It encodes CASRSWLSSYEQYF.

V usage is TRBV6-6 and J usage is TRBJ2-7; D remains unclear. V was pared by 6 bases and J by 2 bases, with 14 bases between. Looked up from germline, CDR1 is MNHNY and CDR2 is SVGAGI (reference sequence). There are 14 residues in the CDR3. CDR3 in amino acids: CASRHDTITYEQYF. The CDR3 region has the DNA TGTGCCAGCAGACACGACACAATTACCTACGAGCAGTACTTC.

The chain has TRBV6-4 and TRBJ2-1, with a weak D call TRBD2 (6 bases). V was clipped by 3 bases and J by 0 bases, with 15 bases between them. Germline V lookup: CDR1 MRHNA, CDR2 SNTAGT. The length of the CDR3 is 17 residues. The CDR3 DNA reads TGTGCCAGCAGTGATTCGGGGACTTTCGGCTCCTACAATGAGCAGTTCTTC. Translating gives CASSDSGTFGSYNEQFF.